The 25 T cell receptor beta chains below come from one sample, sequenced in a study of CXCR3-negative and CXCR3-positive naive CD8 T cells. Study observations and caveats: In CXCR3-positive naive cells, the TRB CDR3s were more hydrophobic than in CXCR3-negative naive cells.

Antigens for these TCRs are unknown. Preparation of TRB cDNA libraries relied on 5' RACE carrying UMI labels. TCRdb reworked the 5' RACE reads into one entry per CDR3 protein, no DNA. This sample contains roughly 50,000 distinct CDR3 sequences. The sample taken for sequencing was naive CXCR3+ CD8+ T cells from blood. Subset in this sample: CD45RO-CCR7+CD27+CD95- naive CD8+ T cells expressing CXCR3 (TNR3+). The receptors originated from a human donor in good health. Some clones in this sample may be carry-over from other donors' samples.

The rearrangement uses TRBV5-4 and TRBJ2-1. This CDR3 has 13 amino acids. CDR1 is SGHNT and CDR2 is YYREEE in the germline V gene (reference sequence). This CDR3 reads CAYRDTLYNEQFF.

The V gene is TRBV9, the J gene TRBJ2-2; there is no DNA to check the TCRdb D call of TRBD2. Germline V lookup: CDR1 SGDLS, CDR2 YYNGEE. The CDR3 covers 17 residues. The CDR3 here is CASSEPSGGIYTGELFF.

The J gene is TRBJ2-2, the V gene TRBV28; TCRdb's assignment of TRBD1 cannot be checked, as there is no DNA. This CDR3 is built from 17 residues. CDR1 is MDHEN, CDR2 SYDVKM, per germline. CDR3 loop: CASSLELGQPSTGELFF.

The V gene is TRBV7-3, the J gene TRBJ2-1; TCRdb returns TRBD2, unconfirmable since there is no DNA. Germline V CDR1 and CDR2: SGHTA, FQGTGA. There are 16 residues in the CDR3. CDR3: CASSLSAGEVYNEQFF.

The chain links TRBV7-9 to TRBJ1-5; the D call of TRBD1 rests on TCRdb alone, since no DNA is present to check it. Germline values: CDR1 SEHNR, CDR2 FQNEAQ (reference sequence). This CDR3 is built from 14 residues. The CDR3: CASSLGGALTPQHF.

The rearrangement links TRBV3-1 to TRBJ2-7; TCRdb's assignment of TRBD1 cannot be checked, as there is no DNA. CDR1 and CDR2 from the germline V gene are LGHDT and YNNKEL (reference sequence). The CDR3 is 14 amino acids. This CDR3 reads CASSQDRDPHEQYF.

This CDR3 is CSVHGFVRGSKDGYTF. The chain is built from TRBV29-1 and TRBJ1-2; TCRdb picks TRBD1, but there is no DNA to check that call. This CDR3 has 16 residues. The germline gives CDR1 SQVTM, CDR2 ANQGSEA. The whole variable domain, remainder taken from reference TRBV29-1 and TRBJ1-2, is SAVISQKPSRDICQRGTSLTIQCQVDSQVTMMFWYRQQPGQSLTLIATANQGSEATYESGFVIDKFPISRPNLTFSTLTVSNMSPEDSSIYLCSVHGFVRGSKDGYTFGSGTRLTVV.

The genes are TRBV7-8 and TRBJ2-7; TCRdb lists TRBD2, though no DNA is available to test this call. The CDR3 has 16 residues. The V gene's germline CDR1 is SGHVS and CDR2 FQNEAQ. CDR3: CASSLEFGDRSYEQYF.

This chain joins TRBV7-8 and TRBJ2-2; the TRBD2 assignment by TCRdb is unverifiable without DNA. The CDR3 sequence is 17 residues long. CDR1 is SGHVS and CDR2 is FQNEAQ in the germline V gene. The CDR3 protein is CASSLAAGGRYTGELFF.

V is TRBV20-1 and J is TRBJ2-7. This CDR3 is built from 11 residues. Germline V gene sequence: CDR1 DFQATT, CDR2 SNEGSKA (reference sequence). The CDR3 here is CSAREGYEQYF.

V usage is TRBV7-2 and J usage is TRBJ2-7; TCRdb picks TRBD1, but there is no DNA to check that call. From germline, CDR1 is SGHTA and CDR2 FQGNSA. There are 15 residues in the CDR3. CDR3 loop: CASSPYGGLNYEQYF.

The chain has TRBV29-1 and TRBJ2-6. The CDR3 has 15 residues. Looked up from germline, CDR1 is SQVTM and CDR2 is ANQGSEA. The CDR3 loop is CSTFVPSSGANVLTF.

The gene calls are TRBV6-2 or TRBV6-3 and TRBJ2-3; the TRBD2 assignment by TCRdb is unverifiable without DNA. The CDR3 spans 16 residues. Germline-derived CDR1 and CDR2 are MNHEY and SVGEGT. CDR3 sequence reads: CASNSYGLAEADTQYF.

The rearrangement joins TRBV27 to TRBJ2-1; TCRdb designates TRBD2, a call that cannot be tested without DNA. The CDR3 sequence is 16 residues long. Germline V lookup: CDR1 MNHEY, CDR2 SMNVEV (reference sequence). CDR3 residues: CASSLGTSGILNEQFF.

The gene calls are TRBV19 and TRBJ2-1; TCRdb reports TRBD2, a call that lacks DNA to check it against. The CDR3 spans 11 residues. Germline loops: CDR1 LNHDA, CDR2 SQIVND (reference sequence). The CDR3 loop is CASSISGEQFF.

The rearrangement links TRBV29-1 to TRBJ2-7. The germline gives CDR1 SQVTM, CDR2 ANQGSEA. The CDR3 is made up of 12 amino acids. The chain's CDR3 is CSVGGRTYEQYF.

The chain is built from TRBV6-2 or TRBV6-3 and TRBJ1-1; TCRdb gives TRBD1 as the D gene, but with no DNA this cannot be confirmed. This CDR3 has 15 residues. CDR1 and CDR2 from the germline V gene are MNHEY and SVGEGT. CDR3 in amino acids: CASSYDGRGETEAFF.

V is TRBV5-1 and J is TRBJ1-1; the TCRdb call, TRBD1, lacks DNA for checking. Germline CDR1 reads SGHRS; CDR2 reads YFSETQ. The CDR3 contains 16 residues. The chain's CDR3 is CASSLGQLTRNTEAFF.

The V gene is TRBV7-2, the J gene TRBJ2-1. The germline V gene encodes CDR1 SGHTA and CDR2 FQGNSA. The CDR3 length is 13 residues. CDR3 sequence: CASSLVGWDEQFF.

The chain has TRBV19 and TRBJ1-2. This CDR3 has 13 residues. Germline CDR1 reads LNHDA; CDR2 reads SQIVND (reference sequence). CDR3 loop: CASSTQISYGYTF. Using reference TRBV19 and TRBJ1-2 for the parts outside the CDR3, the full variable domain is DGGITQSPKYLFRKEGQNVTLSCEQNLNHDAMYWYRQDPGQGLRLIYYSQIVNDFQKGDIAEGYSVSREKKESFPLTVTSAQKNPTAFYLCASSTQISYGYTFGSGTRLTVV.

The chain combines TRBV7-3 with TRBJ2-3; no DNA is available, so the TRBD1 call from TCRdb remains unchecked. The CDR3 is 17 residues long. Germline lookup yields CDR1 SGHTA and CDR2 FQGTGA. The CDR3 loop is CASSPDALGGLTDTQYF.

The gene calls are TRBV4-3 and TRBJ2-1; the D call from TCRdb, TRBD2, cannot be confirmed without DNA. The germline V gene has CDR1 LGHNA and CDR2 YSLEER. This CDR3 spans 16 amino acids. The CDR3 loop is CASSPFAGTSAGEQFF.

The chain joins TRBV23-1 to TRBJ2-2; the D call from TCRdb, TRBD1, cannot be confirmed without DNA. Being an ORF, TRBV23-1 has a function that is uncertain. The CDR3 totals 14 residues. Here the CDR3 reads CASSQTGHPGELFF.

The rearrangement links TRBV11-3 to TRBJ2-1; without DNA, the TCRdb call of TRBD2 cannot be checked. The CDR3 contains 15 residues. CDR1 SGHNT and CDR2 YENEEA come from the germline V gene. The CDR3 loop reads CASSDTSGAYNEQFF.

V is TRBV12-3 or TRBV12-4 and J is TRBJ2-3. The CDR3 runs 14 residues. The CDR3 sequence: CASSWPLDPDTQYF.